This record covers a single T cell receptor (beta chain). In the authors' methods: How many nucleated cells were present was estimated from reference gene primer amplification. TCRdb's table, derived via immunoSEQ multiplex PCR, lists solely in-frame clones and lacks some. The V and J calls and clone size were taken over from that table, and D and trimming were inferred from the DNA. The sample gives a few hundred thousand clones, around 88% of which show up once; around 1.5% is in the top ten. The data stem from a study of blood T cell repertoires in COVID-19. Overall study context: The United States, Italy and Spain were the sources of the acute and convalescent COVID-19 samples. T cells, B-cell-depleted T cells, or PBMCs provided the cDNA or gDNA that served as material.

CDR3 length equals 17 residues. CDR1 is MGHRA and CDR2 is YSYEKL in the germline V gene. V dropped 3 bases and J dropped 5 bases, with 20 bases sitting between them. The gene calls are TRBV4-1 and TRBJ2-1; D perhaps matches TRBD2 (6 bases). The origin of this receptor is a man aged 80 or over with acute or convalescent COVID-19. Sequences were obtained from peripheral blood. The CDR3 spells CASSHSGRTWRDNEQFF. CDR3 nucleotide sequence: TGCGCCAGCAGCCATTCAGGGCGCACTTGGAGGGACAATGAGCAGTTCTTC.